This TCR beta chain was identified during a study of OX40 agonist ivuxolimab in advanced cancers. Study in general: Dosing consisted of intravenous ivuxolimab at 0.01 to 10 mg/kg every 2 weeks.

V trimming: 1 base; J trimming: 1 base; junction bases outside the gene matches: 4. Germline lookup yields CDR1 SGHRS and CDR2 YFSETQ. The CDR3 consists of 16 residues. Sequencing was performed with immunoSEQ multiplex PCR; in TCRdb, only in-frame clones are kept and a portion is missing. The top ten hold about 11% of the sample, which has about 49,000 clones, roughly 94% seen once. This specimen consisted of CD4+ or CD8+ T cells sorted from blood, obtained in a trial of the OX40 agonist ivuxolimab. This clonotype was obtained from an adult with an advanced solid tumor such as melanoma, head and neck, liver or kidney cancer. This chain joins TRBV5-1 and TRBJ2-2, with 7 nucleotides matching TRBD1. DNA of the CDR3: TGCGCCAGCAGCTTGTATAGACAGGGGAACACCGGGGAGCTGTTTTTT. This gives the protein CASSLYRQGNTGELFF.